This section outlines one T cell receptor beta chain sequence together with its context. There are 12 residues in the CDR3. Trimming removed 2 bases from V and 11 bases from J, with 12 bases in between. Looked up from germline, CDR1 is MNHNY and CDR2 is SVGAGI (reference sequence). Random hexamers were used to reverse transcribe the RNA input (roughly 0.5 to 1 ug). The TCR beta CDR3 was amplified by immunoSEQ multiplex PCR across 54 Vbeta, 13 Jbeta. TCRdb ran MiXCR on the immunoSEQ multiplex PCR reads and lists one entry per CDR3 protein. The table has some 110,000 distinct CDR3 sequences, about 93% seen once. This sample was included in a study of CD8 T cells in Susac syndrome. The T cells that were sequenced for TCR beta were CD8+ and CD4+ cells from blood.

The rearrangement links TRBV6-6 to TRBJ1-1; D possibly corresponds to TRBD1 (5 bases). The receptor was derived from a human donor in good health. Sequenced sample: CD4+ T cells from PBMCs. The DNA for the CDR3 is TGTGCCAGCAGTTACGGGGCGCAAGACGCTTTCTTT. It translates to CASSYGAQDAFF.